The source of this T cell receptor beta chain is a study of chemoradiotherapy in HPV16-positive cancers. Profiling relied on immunoSEQ multiplex PCR, and the TCRdb table lists in-frame clones only, not all of them. The profile shows about 21,000 clones, 70% to 90% of them singletons. This CDR3 contains 15 residues. Germline assignment: CDR1 SGHRS and CDR2 YFSETQ. The germline V and J ends were trimmed by 0 bases and 4 bases, with 13 bases remaining between them. This TCR came from a human donor with HPV-associated anogenital cancer. The chain carries TRBV5-1 and TRBJ1-2; no clear D. Sequenced here: blood, sampled from a patient who underwent chemoradiotherapy. For the CDR3, the DNA is TGCGCCAGCAGCTTGGTAGTGGGCCACGGCTATGGCTACACCTTC. Encoded protein: CASSLVVGHGYGYTF.